One and the same sample provided the 20 T cell receptor beta chains below, sequenced in a study of long-term antiretroviral therapy in people with HIV. Researchers ran immunoSEQ v3.0 at survey level. Sequencing was performed with immunoSEQ multiplex PCR; in TCRdb, only in-frame clones are kept and a portion is missing. The sample consists of approximately 12,000 clones, approximately 83% of them appearing once. This specimen was unsorted PBMCs, taken 3.4 years after starting antiretroviral therapy. Receptors were obtained from a man aged 40-50 years with HIV.

In this sample, this clone turned up once. V usage is TRBV5-1 and J usage is TRBJ1-2, with no clear D. This CDR3 spans 15 amino acids. The germline V and J ends were trimmed by 4 bases and 4 bases, with 17 bases remaining between them. CDR1 is SGHRS and CDR2 is YFSETQ in the germline V gene. CDR3 protein: CASSLEGPKSYGYTF. Written as DNA, the CDR3 is TGCGCCAGCAGCCTAGAAGGACCCAAGAGCTATGGCTACACCTTC.

V gene TRBV7-8 combines with J gene TRBJ1-5, with no clear D. Trimming left V 2 bases short and J 4 bases short, with 12 bases between. The germline V gene encodes CDR1 SGHVS and CDR2 FQNEAQ. The CDR3 runs to 15 residues. CDR3 sequence reads: CASSLHKGMNQPQHF. The CDR3 DNA reads TGTGCCAGCAGCTTACATAAAGGAATGAATCAGCCCCAGCATTTT.

By proportion, this clone is medium-sized (0.01 to 0.1%). The DNA for the CDR3 is TGCGCCAGCAGCTTGACCGCCTCGGGCAGCTCCTACAATGAGCAGTTCTTC. Translating gives CASSLTASGSSYNEQFF. The rearrangement joins TRBV5-1 to TRBJ2-1; no clear D. Trimming cost V 1 base and J 0 bases, with 14 bases left between them. The CDR3 has 17 residues. The germline gives CDR1 SGHRS, CDR2 YFSETQ.

The gene calls are TRBV7-9 and TRBJ1-5; 9 bases align to TRBD1. Trimming took 6 bases from V and 6 from J; bases not matched to a gene: 6. Germline V gene lookup returns CDR1 SEHNR and CDR2 FQNEAQ (reference sequence). The length of the CDR3 is 14 residues. CDR3 sequence: CASSRQGDGQPQHF. CDR3 bases: TGTGCCAGCAGTCGACAGGGGGACGGTCAGCCCCAGCATTTT.

This clone was observed once. J is TRBJ1-5 and V is TRBV9; no definite D call. The CDR3 length is 15 residues. Germline lookup yields CDR1 SGDLS and CDR2 YYNGEE. Trimming left V 0 bases short and J 2 bases short, with 9 bases between. The CDR3 sequence: CASSVGGFGNQPQHF. CDR3 bases: TGTGCCAGCAGCGTAGGAGGGTTCGGCAATCAGCCCCAGCATTTT.

The chain joins TRBV20-1 to TRBJ2-7; D is undetermined. Germline CDR1 is DFQATT and CDR2 is SNEGSKA (reference sequence). V gave up 1 base and J gave up 4 bases, with 5 bases separating them. The CDR3 has 11 amino acids. CDR3 region: CSARAGYEQYF. The CDR3 DNA follows: TGCAGTGCTAGAGCCGGGTACGAGCAGTACTTC.

V and J are TRBV7-3 and TRBJ2-1; 14 positions agree with TRBD2. The V gene's germline CDR1 is SGHTA and CDR2 FQGTGA. The CDR3 runs 18 residues. V lost 2 bases, J lost 9 bases, and 12 bases stayed unmatched. The CDR3 coding sequence is TGTGCCAGCAGCTTACTCCCCGGGACTAGCGGGAGAGGGGTTGAGCAGTTCTTC. Its translation: CASSLLPGTSGRGVEQFF.

The CDR3 sequence: CASSPGIYEQYF. The CDR3 nucleotides read TGTGCCAGCAGCCCAGGAATCTACGAGCAGTACTTC. The chain joins TRBV28 to TRBJ2-7; D gene unclear. There are 12 residues in the CDR3. The germline V gene encodes CDR1 MDHEN and CDR2 SYDVKM. The V and J ends lost 6 bases and 3 bases respectively, with 9 bases between them.

In its sample, this clone was seen once. CDR3 sequence reads: CASSSKLAGYTDTQYF. CDR3 nucleotides: TGTGCCAGCAGCTCGAAACTAGCGGGGTACACAGATACGCAGTATTTT. V usage is TRBV5-6 and J usage is TRBJ2-3, with 10 bases identical to TRBD2. The CDR3 extends over 16 amino acids. V gave up 3 bases and J gave up 2 bases; unmatched junction bases: 6. The germline V gene has CDR1 SGHDT and CDR2 YYEEEE.

V gene TRBV27 combines with J gene TRBJ2-3; tentatively, D is TRBD1 or TRBD2 (6 bases each). Trimming stripped 8 bases from V and 4 bases from J, with 13 bases between. The CDR3 is 13 residues long. Germline-derived CDR1 and CDR2 are MNHEY and SMNVEV (reference sequence). The CDR3 DNA follows: TGTGCCAGCTCCGGTAGGGGGGCAGATACGCAGTATTTT. Translation: CASSGRGADTQYF.

This chain uses TRBV4-1 with TRBJ2-2, with D perhaps matching TRBD1 (6 bases). The V gene lost 2 bases and the J gene lost 1 base, with 14 bases spanning the gap. This CDR3 comprises 17 residues. Germline-derived CDR1 and CDR2 are MGHRA and YSYEKL. The CDR3 DNA sequence: TGCGCCAGCAGCCAAAAAACCGGGACACTGAACACCGGGGAGCTGTTTTTT. Translating it yields CASSQKTGTLNTGELFF.

The chain has TRBV28 and TRBJ2-7, with D unclear. Trimming took 5 bases from V and 4 from J, leaving 9 bases between them. The CDR3 is 12 amino acids. Germline assignment: CDR1 MDHEN and CDR2 SYDVKM. CDR3 nucleotide sequence: TGTGCCAGCAGTCTACAGCCTTACGAGCAGTACTTC. Translation gives CASSLQPYEQYF.

The chain couples TRBV28 to TRBJ1-2, with D perhaps TRBD1 (5 bases). Germline CDR1 and CDR2: MDHEN and SYDVKM. V was shortened by 4 bases and J by 8 bases, with 11 bases between the two germline ends. The CDR3 loop spans 12 amino acids. Here the CDR3 DNA reads TGTGCCAGCAGTTCGACAGCCGTGGGCTACACCTTC. Residues: CASSSTAVGYTF.

For this clone: A read error may produce the germline difference seen at one junction end. The chain uses TRBV19 and TRBJ2-7; no clear D gene. The CDR3 is 11 residues long. CDR1 is LNHDA and CDR2 is SQIVND in the germline V gene (reference sequence). In DNA, the CDR3 is TGCTCCGAAGGCTCCTTGCGGGAGCAGTACTTC. This codes for CSEGSLREQYF.

The chain has TRBV7-6 and TRBJ2-2; D possibly uses TRBD1 or TRBD2 (6 bases each). The V and J ends lost 2 bases and 6 bases respectively, with 16 bases between them. Germline values: CDR1 SGHVS, CDR2 FNYEAQ. The CDR3 spans 16 residues. CDR3: CASSLTGALAAGELFF. CDR3 nucleotides: TGTGCCAGCAGCTTAACGGGGGCCCTCGCCGCCGGGGAGCTGTTTTTT.

The chain is built from TRBV14 and TRBJ2-7, with a weak D call TRBD2 (6 bases). V dropped 10 bases and J dropped 0 bases, with 13 bases sitting between them. The CDR3 sequence is 13 residues long. Looked up from germline, CDR1 is SGHDN and CDR2 is FVKESK. This chain's CDR3 is CATQRADSYEQYF. CDR3 bases: TGTGCCACCCAGCGGGCAGACTCCTACGAGCAGTACTTC.

CDR3 nucleotides: TGTGCCAGCAGTTCCCACCCGGGACGTACGAACACTGAAGCTTTCTTT. As protein: CASSSHPGRTNTEAFF. The chain links TRBV27 to TRBJ1-1, with D perhaps matching TRBD1 (5 bases). The CDR3 is 16 residues long. Germline CDR1 reads MNHEY; CDR2 reads SMNVEV (reference sequence). Trimming cost V 4 bases and J 1 base, with 16 bases left between them.

The V call is TRBV9, the J call TRBJ2-3; TRBD2 matches at 9 bases. CDR1 and CDR2 from the germline V gene are SGDLS and YYNGEE. V trimming: 0 bases; J trimming: 4 bases; junction bases outside the gene matches: 6. The CDR3 extends over 16 amino acids. CDR3 in DNA: TGTGCCAGCAGCGTAGCAGCTAGCGGGAATGCAGATACGCAGTATTTT. This gives the protein CASSVAASGNADTQYF.

The chain joins TRBV7-9 to TRBJ2-1, with 9 bases fitting TRBD1. V was clipped by 5 bases and J by 7 bases; unmatched bases: 6. The CDR3 length is 14 residues. Germline V CDR1 and CDR2: SEHNR, FQNEAQ (reference sequence). DNA for the CDR3: TGTGCCAGCAGCCTACTACAGGGGGCGAATGAGCAGTTCTTC. The encoded protein is CASSLLQGANEQFF.

The rearrangement joins TRBV6-6 to TRBJ1-5; possibly TRBD1 for D (5 bases). The CDR3 totals 15 residues. Trimming shortened V by 7 bases and J by 5 bases, and 18 bases separated the two germline ends. Germline V gene data show CDR1 as MNHNY and CDR2 as SVGAGI (reference sequence). The CDR3 loop is CASTAFRGNDQPQHF. In DNA form, the CDR3 reads TGTGCCAGCACCGCCTTTAGGGGTAATGATCAGCCCCAGCATTTT.